This is a list of T cell receptor beta chains from one sample in a study of blood T cell repertoires in COVID-19. This table comes from immunoSEQ multiplex PCR, and its TCRdb copy is limited to in-frame clones, with some not included. This table holds 130,000 to 150,000 clones, roughly four fifths found once. Input material: peripheral blood. Every receptor here comes from a human donor with acute or convalescent COVID-19. The donor label of this sample is uncertain. CDR3s include the opening cysteine and the closing phenylalanine or tryptophan. The order of the fields is clone size, J gene, D gene, V gene, CDR3 protein, CDR3 DNA. A D gene is named only where the DNA matches it firmly. Size tells how often a clone was seen (once, few, many) or the class of an expanded clone, and some rows leave it out.

abundance: .
j_gene: TRBJ1-6
d_gene: .
v_gene: TRBV4-2
CDR3aa: CASSQDLGGYNSPLHF
CDR3nt: TGTGCCAGCAGCCAAGATTTGGGGGGATATAATTCACCCCTCCACTTT

abundance: .
j_gene: TRBJ1-2
d_gene: .
v_gene: TRBV6-5
CDR3aa: CASSSRPQGKGYTF
CDR3nt: TGTGCCAGCAGTTCCCGGCCACAGGGAAAAGGCTACACCTTC

abundance: .
j_gene: TRBJ2-2
d_gene: .
v_gene: TRBV14
CDR3aa: CASSRVPGAGELFF
CDR3nt: TGTGCCAGCAGCCGCGTTCCAGGGGCCGGGGAGCTGTTTTTT

abundance: .
j_gene: TRBJ2-5
d_gene: .
v_gene: TRBV4-1
CDR3aa: CASSRSYRDEETQYF
CDR3nt: TGCGCCAGCAGCCGAAGCTACAGGGATGAGGAGACCCAGTACTTC

abundance: .
j_gene: TRBJ1-1
d_gene: .
v_gene: TRBV5-6
CDR3aa: CASSTPEDWDTEAFF
CDR3nt: TGTGCCAGCAGCACCCCAGAGGATTGGGACACTGAAGCTTTCTTT

abundance: .
j_gene: TRBJ1-2
d_gene: .
v_gene: TRBV3-1/TRBV3-2
CDR3aa: CASSQEGRHGYTF
CDR3nt: TGTGCCAGCAGCCAAGAAGGGAGGCATGGCTACACCTTC

abundance: .
j_gene: TRBJ1-1
d_gene: .
v_gene: TRBV9
CDR3aa: CASSAVEDRRLNTEAFF
CDR3nt: TGTGCCAGCAGCGCCGTGGAGGACCGGCGGTTGAACACTGAAGCTTTCTTT

abundance: .
j_gene: TRBJ1-2
d_gene: TRBD1
v_gene: TRBV30
CDR3aa: CAWSPTSRGLRGYTF
CDR3nt: TGTGCCTGGAGTCCGACCTCCAGGGGGCTGAGGGGCTACACCTTC

abundance: .
j_gene: TRBJ2-7
d_gene: TRBD1
v_gene: TRBV5-4
CDR3aa: CASSSRDRGWEQYF
CDR3nt: TGTGCCAGCAGCTCCCGGGACAGGGGATGGGAGCAGTACTTC

abundance: .
j_gene: TRBJ1-1
d_gene: .
v_gene: TRBV2
CDR3aa: CASRQSMNTEAFF
CDR3nt: TGTGCCAGCAGACAGTCTATGAACACTGAAGCTTTCTTT

abundance: .
j_gene: TRBJ2-3
d_gene: TRBD2
v_gene: TRBV5-4
CDR3aa: CASSFKAGGPDTQYF
CDR3nt: TGTGCCAGCAGCTTCAAAGCGGGGGGGCCAGATACGCAGTATTTT

abundance: .
j_gene: TRBJ2-1
d_gene: TRBD2
v_gene: TRBV15
CDR3aa: CATSRAPPVSGDGQFF
CDR3nt: TGTGCCACCAGCAGAGCCCCACCGGTTAGCGGGGACGGTCAGTTCTTC

abundance: .
j_gene: TRBJ2-7
d_gene: TRBD2
v_gene: TRBV18
CDR3aa: CASSPQAGVPYEQYF
CDR3nt: TGTGCCAGCTCACCACAGGCGGGGGTGCCCTACGAGCAGTACTTC

abundance: .
j_gene: TRBJ1-4
d_gene: .
v_gene: TRBV9
CDR3aa: CASSVGASPNEKLFF
CDR3nt: TGTGCCAGCAGCGTAGGGGCCAGCCCTAATGAAAAACTGTTTTTT

abundance: few
j_gene: TRBJ2-2
d_gene: .
v_gene: TRBV5-5
CDR3aa: CASSLGVAPNTGELFF
CDR3nt: TGTGCCAGCAGCTTGGGTGTAGCGCCGAACACCGGGGAGCTGTTTTTT

abundance: .
j_gene: TRBJ2-3
d_gene: TRBD2
v_gene: TRBV5-1
CDR3aa: CASSTGLALTTDTQYF
CDR3nt: TGCGCCAGCAGCACCGGACTAGCTCTAACGACAGATACGCAGTATTTT

abundance: few
j_gene: TRBJ2-1
d_gene: TRBD2
v_gene: TRBV7-8
CDR3aa: CASSLASGGNIYNEQFF
CDR3nt: TGTGCCAGCAGCTTAGCTAGCGGGGGTAACATTTACAATGAGCAGTTCTTC

abundance: .
j_gene: TRBJ1-1
d_gene: .
v_gene: TRBV5-1
CDR3aa: CASSLDGGNTEAFF
CDR3nt: TGCGCCAGCAGCTTGGATGGCGGGAACACTGAAGCTTTCTTT

abundance: .
j_gene: TRBJ1-3
d_gene: .
v_gene: TRBV2
CDR3aa: CASRGGPVIENTIYF
CDR3nt: TGTGCCAGTCGGGGGGGACCGGTGATTGAAAACACCATATATTTT

abundance: .
j_gene: TRBJ1-2
d_gene: TRBD1
v_gene: TRBV5-6
CDR3aa: CASSLQIPHRGNYGYTF
CDR3nt: TGTGCCAGCAGCTTGCAAATCCCCCACAGGGGTAACTATGGCTACACCTTC

abundance: .
j_gene: TRBJ1-2
d_gene: .
v_gene: TRBV7-8
CDR3aa: CASSPGGWYGYTF
CDR3nt: TGTGCCAGCAGCCCCGGGGGTTGGTATGGCTACACCTTC

abundance: .
j_gene: TRBJ1-6
d_gene: .
v_gene: TRBV2
CDR3aa: CASSVGGSSYNSPLHF
CDR3nt: TGTGCCAGCAGTGTAGGGGGTAGCTCCTATAATTCACCCCTCCACTTT

abundance: .
j_gene: TRBJ1-1
d_gene: .
v_gene: TRBV2
CDR3aa: CASTESGVMNTEAFF
CDR3nt: TGTGCCAGCACTGAATCAGGGGTCATGAACACTGAAGCTTTCTTT

abundance: .
j_gene: TRBJ2-6
d_gene: .
v_gene: TRBV14
CDR3aa: CASSPDSWTRSGANVLTF
CDR3nt: TGTGCCAGCAGCCCGGACTCATGGACGCGGTCTGGGGCCAACGTCCTGACTTTC

abundance: .
j_gene: TRBJ1-5
d_gene: TRBD1
v_gene: TRBV30
CDR3aa: CAWSVGQGDYQPQHF
CDR3nt: TGTGCCTGGAGTGTTGGACAGGGGGATTATCAGCCCCAGCATTTT

abundance: .
j_gene: TRBJ1-1
d_gene: .
v_gene: TRBV18
CDR3aa: CASSPSRGGNTEAFF
CDR3nt: TGTGCCAGCTCACCCAGTAGAGGGGGGAACACTGAAGCTTTCTTT

abundance: .
j_gene: TRBJ1-2
d_gene: .
v_gene: TRBV12-5
CDR3aa: CASVLGGQGYTF
CDR3nt: TGTGCTAGTGTCTTGGGGGGGCAAGGCTACACCTTC